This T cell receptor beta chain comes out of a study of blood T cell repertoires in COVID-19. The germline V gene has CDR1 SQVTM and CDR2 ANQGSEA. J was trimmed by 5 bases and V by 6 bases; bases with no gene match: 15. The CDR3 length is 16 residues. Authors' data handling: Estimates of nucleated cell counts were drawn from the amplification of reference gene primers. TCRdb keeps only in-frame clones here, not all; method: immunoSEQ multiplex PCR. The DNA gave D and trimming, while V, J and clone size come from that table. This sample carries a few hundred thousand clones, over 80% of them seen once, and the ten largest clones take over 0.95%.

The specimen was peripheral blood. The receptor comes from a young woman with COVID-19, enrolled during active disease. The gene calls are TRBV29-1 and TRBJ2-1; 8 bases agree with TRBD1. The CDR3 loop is CSVCFQGANTHNEQFF. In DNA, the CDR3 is TGCAGCGTGTGTTTCCAGGGGGCAAACACACACAATGAGCAGTTCTTC.